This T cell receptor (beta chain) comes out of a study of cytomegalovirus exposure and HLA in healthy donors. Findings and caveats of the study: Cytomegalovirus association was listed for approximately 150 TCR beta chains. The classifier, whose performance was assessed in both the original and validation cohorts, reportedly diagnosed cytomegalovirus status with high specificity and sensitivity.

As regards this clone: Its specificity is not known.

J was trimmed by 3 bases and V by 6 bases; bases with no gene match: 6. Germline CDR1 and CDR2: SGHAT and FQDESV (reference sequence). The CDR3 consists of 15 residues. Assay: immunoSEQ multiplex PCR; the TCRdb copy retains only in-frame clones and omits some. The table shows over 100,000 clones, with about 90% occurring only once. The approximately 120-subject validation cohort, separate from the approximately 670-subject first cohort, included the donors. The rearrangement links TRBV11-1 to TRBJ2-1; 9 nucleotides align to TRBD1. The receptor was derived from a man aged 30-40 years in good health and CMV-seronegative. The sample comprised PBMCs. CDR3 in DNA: TGTGCCAGCAGTTTTGGACAGGGGATCTACAATGAGCAGTTCTTC. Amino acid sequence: CASSFGQGIYNEQFF.